A selection of T cell receptor beta chains follows, all from one sample in a study of blood T cell repertoires in COVID-19. TCRdb's table, derived via immunoSEQ multiplex PCR, lists solely in-frame clones and lacks some. Seen here are roughly 190,000 clones, approximately 84% observed once, and the top ten hold 2.5% to 3.5%. Sequenced material: PBMCs or T cells enriched from blood (not recorded which). All receptors come from a woman aged 25 to 45 who had recovered from COVID-19. The CDR3 runs from the conserved cysteine through the conserved F or W. Fields, in order: clone size, D gene, V gene, J gene, CDR3 protein, CDR3 DNA. D genes are given only for firm matches. Expanded clones get a size class; other rows say once, few or many, or leave the size out.

clone_size: .; d_call: TRBD1; v_call: TRBV12-3/TRBV12-4; j_call: TRBJ1-2; cdr3_aa: CASSFTGADGYTF; cdr3_nt: TGTGCCAGCAGTTTTACAGGGGCTGATGGCTACACCTTC
clone_size: .; d_call: .; v_call: TRBV2; j_call: TRBJ1-5; cdr3_aa: CASSMSGSQPQHF; cdr3_nt: TGTGCCAGCTCGATGTCGGGAAGCCAGCCCCAGCATTTT
clone_size: once; d_call: TRBD1; v_call: TRBV28; j_call: TRBJ1-1; cdr3_aa: CASSFRGLEAFF; cdr3_nt: TGTGCCAGCAGTTTTAGGGGGCTGGAAGCTTTCTTT
clone_size: .; d_call: TRBD1; v_call: TRBV2; j_call: TRBJ2-7; cdr3_aa: CASSQGTGSYEQYF; cdr3_nt: TGTGCCAGCAGTCAGGGGACAGGGAGCTACGAGCAGTACTTC
clone_size: .; d_call: .; v_call: TRBV19; j_call: TRBJ1-1; cdr3_aa: CASRTGGTKNTEAFF; cdr3_nt: TGTGCCAGTAGGACTGGAGGTACTAAGAACACTGAAGCTTTCTTT
clone_size: .; d_call: TRBD1; v_call: TRBV19; j_call: TRBJ1-1; cdr3_aa: CASSNTGTVVGFF; cdr3_nt: TGTGCCAGTTCCAACACCGGGACAGTGGTCGGTTTCTTT
clone_size: .; d_call: TRBD1; v_call: TRBV28; j_call: TRBJ2-5; cdr3_aa: CASRQGSGQAKETQYF; cdr3_nt: TGTGCCAGCAGGCAAGGCTCAGGACAGGCCAAAGAGACCCAGTACTTC
clone_size: .; d_call: .; v_call: TRBV24-1; j_call: TRBJ1-2; cdr3_aa: CATSEGRSGYTF; cdr3_nt: TGTGCCACCAGTGAAGGGAGATCTGGCTACACCTTC
clone_size: .; d_call: TRBD1; v_call: TRBV27; j_call: TRBJ1-1; cdr3_aa: CASSLGQGLNTEAFF; cdr3_nt: TGTGCCAGCAGTTTAGGACAGGGATTGAACACTGAAGCTTTCTTT
clone_size: .; d_call: .; v_call: TRBV2; j_call: TRBJ1-2; cdr3_aa: CASSVGQGTYGYTF; cdr3_nt: TGTGCCAGCAGTGTCGGGCAGGGTACCTATGGCTACACCTTC
clone_size: .; d_call: .; v_call: TRBV7-8; j_call: TRBJ2-3; cdr3_aa: CASSAPEWRDTQYF; cdr3_nt: TGTGCCAGCAGCGCCCCCGAATGGAGAGATACGCAGTATTTT
clone_size: .; d_call: .; v_call: TRBV9; j_call: TRBJ1-1; cdr3_aa: CASSATVMNTEAFF; cdr3_nt: TGTGCCAGCAGCGCGACAGTCATGAACACTGAAGCTTTCTTT
clone_size: .; d_call: .; v_call: TRBV7-2; j_call: TRBJ2-7; cdr3_aa: CASSLEGDAGYEQYF; cdr3_nt: TGTGCCAGCAGCTTAGAGGGGGATGCCGGCTACGAGCAGTACTTC
clone_size: .; d_call: .; v_call: TRBV18; j_call: TRBJ1-2; cdr3_aa: CASSLRKENYGYTF; cdr3_nt: TGTGCCAGCTCGCTCCGGAAGGAGAACTATGGCTACACCTTC
clone_size: .; d_call: TRBD1; v_call: TRBV12-3/TRBV12-4; j_call: TRBJ1-5; cdr3_aa: CASSLTGNQPQHF; cdr3_nt: TGTGCCAGCAGTTTGACAGGGAATCAGCCCCAGCATTTT
clone_size: .; d_call: TRBD1; v_call: TRBV2; j_call: TRBJ2-5; cdr3_aa: CASSDDRVRKTQYF; cdr3_nt: TGTGCCAGCAGTGACGACAGGGTGAGAAAGACCCAGTACTTC
clone_size: .; d_call: .; v_call: TRBV18; j_call: TRBJ1-1; cdr3_aa: CASSRGTRNTEAFF; cdr3_nt: TGTGCCAGCTCACGGGGGACACGGAACACTGAAGCTTTCTTT
clone_size: .; d_call: TRBD1; v_call: TRBV24-1; j_call: TRBJ1-5; cdr3_aa: CATSDSSTGPLGQPQHF; cdr3_nt: TGTGCCACCAGTGATTCGTCGACAGGGCCGCTCGGTCAGCCCCAGCATTTT
clone_size: .; d_call: TRBD2; v_call: TRBV6-4; j_call: TRBJ2-5; cdr3_aa: CASSGDLKGLAGEGQETQYF; cdr3_nt: TGTGCCAGCAGTGGGGACCTTAAAGGACTAGCGGGAGAGGGGCAAGAGACCCAGTACTTC
clone_size: .; d_call: TRBD2; v_call: TRBV19; j_call: TRBJ2-1; cdr3_aa: CASSIISGREQFF; cdr3_nt: TGTGCCAGTAGTATTATTAGCGGGAGGGAGCAGTTCTTC
clone_size: .; d_call: .; v_call: TRBV6-2/TRBV6-3; j_call: TRBJ1-1; cdr3_aa: CASSRGGWNTEAFF; cdr3_nt: TGTGCCAGCAGCCGCGGGGGGTGGAACACTGAAGCTTTCTTT
clone_size: .; d_call: TRBD2; v_call: TRBV13; j_call: TRBJ2-1; cdr3_aa: CASSLWGPGGYSLYNEQFF; cdr3_nt: TGTGCCAGCAGCTTATGGGGCCCGGGGGGGTACAGTTTATACAATGAGCAGTTCTTC
clone_size: .; d_call: .; v_call: TRBV7-2; j_call: TRBJ1-5; cdr3_aa: CASSLSLAPGQPQHF; cdr3_nt: TGTGCCAGCAGCTTAAGTCTGGCCCCGGGGCAGCCCCAGCATTTT
clone_size: .; d_call: TRBD1; v_call: TRBV28; j_call: TRBJ1-5; cdr3_aa: CASSPPGQGALKQPQHF; cdr3_nt: TGTGCCAGCAGTCCCCCGGGACAGGGGGCGCTCAAACAGCCCCAGCATTTT
clone_size: .; d_call: TRBD2; v_call: TRBV28; j_call: TRBJ2-2; cdr3_aa: CASSGTSENTGELFF; cdr3_nt: TGTGCCAGCAGCGGGACTAGCGAGAACACCGGGGAGCTGTTTTTT
clone_size: .; d_call: TRBD2; v_call: TRBV6-5; j_call: TRBJ2-1; cdr3_aa: CASSYQRGPYNEQFF; cdr3_nt: TGTGCCAGCAGTTATCAGCGGGGGCCCTACAATGAGCAGTTCTTC
clone_size: .; d_call: .; v_call: TRBV6-5; j_call: TRBJ2-7; cdr3_aa: CASSYTGYLDEQYF; cdr3_nt: TGTGCCAGCAGTTACACCGGGTATCTAGACGAGCAGTACTTC
clone_size: .; d_call: TRBD2; v_call: TRBV4-1; j_call: TRBJ2-1; cdr3_aa: CASSLDGGKSEQFF; cdr3_nt: TGCGCCAGCAGCCTCGACGGGGGGAAATCTGAGCAGTTCTTC
clone_size: .; d_call: TRBD2; v_call: TRBV28; j_call: TRBJ2-3; cdr3_aa: CASSFNSGRAKVDTQYF; cdr3_nt: TGTGCCAGCAGTTTTAATAGCGGGAGGGCCAAAGTAGATACGCAGTATTTT
clone_size: .; d_call: TRBD1; v_call: TRBV27; j_call: TRBJ2-7; cdr3_aa: CASSSLGTGYDEQYF; cdr3_nt: TGTGCCAGCAGTTCACTCGGGACAGGGTACGACGAGCAGTACTTC
clone_size: once; d_call: .; v_call: TRBV19; j_call: TRBJ1-1; cdr3_aa: CASSRLTGLNTEAFF; cdr3_nt: TGTGCCAGTAGTCGATTAACAGGGTTGAACACTGAAGCTTTCTTT
clone_size: once; d_call: TRBD1; v_call: TRBV28; j_call: TRBJ1-5; cdr3_aa: CASSFGPGPGRDRGEDQPQHF; cdr3_nt: TGTGCCAGCAGTTTTGGGCCCGGCCCAGGCCGGGACAGGGGGGAGGATCAGCCCCAGCATTTT
clone_size: .; d_call: .; v_call: TRBV25-1; j_call: TRBJ1-5; cdr3_aa: CASSRAGDQPQHF; cdr3_nt: TGTGCCAGCAGCCGAGCAGGGGATCAGCCCCAGCATTTT
clone_size: .; d_call: TRBD1; v_call: TRBV7-8; j_call: TRBJ2-7; cdr3_aa: CASSPRTGAYEQYF; cdr3_nt: TGTGCCAGCAGCCCAAGGACAGGGGCCTACGAGCAGTACTTC
clone_size: few; d_call: .; v_call: TRBV9; j_call: TRBJ1-5; cdr3_aa: CASSVKEAGGPQHF; cdr3_nt: TGTGCCAGCAGCGTTAAGGAGGCCGGGGGGCCCCAGCATTTT
clone_size: .; d_call: .; v_call: TRBV5-1; j_call: TRBJ2-1; cdr3_aa: CASQEGGTNNEQFF; cdr3_nt: TGCGCCAGCCAAGAGGGGGGGACCAACAATGAGCAGTTCTTC
clone_size: once; d_call: TRBD2; v_call: TRBV9; j_call: TRBJ2-5; cdr3_aa: CASSGYGGGEETQYF; cdr3_nt: TGTGCCAGCAGCGGATACGGCGGGGGGGAAGAGACCCAGTACTTC
clone_size: .; d_call: TRBD1; v_call: TRBV3-1/TRBV3-2; j_call: TRBJ1-3; cdr3_aa: CASSHGQVRSGNTIYF; cdr3_nt: TGTGCCAGCAGCCACGGACAGGTCCGCTCTGGAAACACCATATATTTT
clone_size: .; d_call: TRBD2; v_call: TRBV7-2; j_call: TRBJ2-3; cdr3_aa: CASSILAGGGSDTQYF; cdr3_nt: TGTGCCAGCAGCATACTAGCGGGGGGAGGGTCAGATACGCAGTATTTT
clone_size: .; d_call: .; v_call: TRBV30; j_call: TRBJ1-4; cdr3_aa: CAWSESQGSGKLFF; cdr3_nt: TGTGCCTGGAGTGAATCCCAGGGTTCTGGAAAACTGTTTTTT
clone_size: .; d_call: .; v_call: TRBV12-3/TRBV12-4; j_call: TRBJ2-5; cdr3_aa: CASSLWTLETQYF; cdr3_nt: TGTGCCAGCAGTTTATGGACTTTAGAGACCCAGTACTTC
clone_size: .; d_call: .; v_call: TRBV5-6; j_call: TRBJ1-1; cdr3_aa: CASSLVTVNTEAFF; cdr3_nt: TGTGCCAGCAGCTTGGTGACAGTAAACACTGAAGCTTTCTTT
clone_size: .; d_call: TRBD1; v_call: TRBV6-5; j_call: TRBJ1-5; cdr3_aa: CASRTGDRSQPQHF; cdr3_nt: TGTGCCAGCAGGACGGGGGACAGAAGCCAGCCCCAGCATTTT
clone_size: .; d_call: .; v_call: TRBV14; j_call: TRBJ1-3; cdr3_aa: CASSLSSGNTIYF; cdr3_nt: TGTGCCAGCAGCCTGAGCTCTGGAAACACCATATATTTT
clone_size: .; d_call: TRBD1; v_call: TRBV5-1; j_call: TRBJ1-3; cdr3_aa: CASSSNRGMTGNTIYF; cdr3_nt: TGCGCCAGCAGCTCTAACAGGGGGATGACTGGAAACACCATATATTTT
clone_size: .; d_call: TRBD2; v_call: TRBV7-7; j_call: TRBJ2-5; cdr3_aa: CASSLGSAGGLYQETQYF; cdr3_nt: TGTGCTAGCAGCTTAGGGTCCGCGGGGGGACTGTACCAAGAGACCCAGTACTTC
clone_size: .; d_call: .; v_call: TRBV7-8; j_call: TRBJ1-3; cdr3_aa: CASSLAAAGSGNTIYF; cdr3_nt: TGTGCCAGCAGCTTAGCGGCGGCAGGGTCTGGAAACACCATATATTTT
clone_size: .; d_call: TRBD1; v_call: TRBV3-1/TRBV3-2; j_call: TRBJ1-1; cdr3_aa: CASRRTGGLNTEAFF; cdr3_nt: TGTGCCAGCAGACGGACAGGGGGATTGAACACTGAAGCTTTCTTT
clone_size: .; d_call: TRBD1; v_call: TRBV30; j_call: TRBJ2-7; cdr3_aa: CAWSGQTGGKVYEQYF; cdr3_nt: TGTGCCTGGAGTGGCCAGACAGGGGGAAAGGTCTACGAGCAGTACTTC
clone_size: .; d_call: .; v_call: TRBV7-8; j_call: TRBJ2-1; cdr3_aa: CASSFRRGLDSEQFF; cdr3_nt: TGTGCCAGCAGCTTTAGGAGGGGGCTTGACTCTGAGCAGTTCTTC
clone_size: .; d_call: .; v_call: TRBV2; j_call: TRBJ1-2; cdr3_aa: CASSVVSAGGDGYTF; cdr3_nt: TGTGCCAGCAGTGTTGTATCAGCGGGGGGGGATGGCTACACCTTC
clone_size: .; d_call: TRBD1; v_call: TRBV7-9; j_call: TRBJ1-6; cdr3_aa: CASSPLTGDFNSPLHF; cdr3_nt: TGTGCCAGCAGCCCTCTAACAGGGGACTTCAATTCACCCCTCCACTTT
clone_size: .; d_call: .; v_call: TRBV25-1; j_call: TRBJ1-2; cdr3_aa: CASGDPGHIYGYTF; cdr3_nt: TGTGCCAGCGGGGACCCGGGACACATCTATGGCTACACCTTC
clone_size: .; d_call: .; v_call: TRBV7-2; j_call: TRBJ1-4; cdr3_aa: CASSLLSGGAGEKLFF; cdr3_nt: TGTGCCAGCAGCTTATTGAGCGGGGGGGCTGGAGAAAAACTGTTTTTT